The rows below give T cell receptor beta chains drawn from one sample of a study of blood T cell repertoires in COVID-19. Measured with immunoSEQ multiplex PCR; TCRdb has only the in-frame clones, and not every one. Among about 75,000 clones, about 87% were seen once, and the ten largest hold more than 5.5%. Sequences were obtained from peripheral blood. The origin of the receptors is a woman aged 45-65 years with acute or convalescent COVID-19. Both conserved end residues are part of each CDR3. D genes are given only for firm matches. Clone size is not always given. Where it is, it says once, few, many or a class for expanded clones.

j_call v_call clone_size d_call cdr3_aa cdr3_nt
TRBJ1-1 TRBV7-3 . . CASSTGPGLGTEAFF TGTGCCAGCAGCACTGGTCCAGGGCTCGGCACTGAAGCTTTCTTT
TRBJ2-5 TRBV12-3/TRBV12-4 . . CASSYRAQETQYF TGTGCCAGCAGCTATCGAGCTCAAGAGACCCAGTACTTC
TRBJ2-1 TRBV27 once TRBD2 CASSLGTSGYNEQFF TGTGCCAGCAGTTTAGGGACTAGCGGATACAATGAGCAGTTCTTC
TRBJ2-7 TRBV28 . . CASSPTAPREQYF TGTGCCAGCTCCCCGACAGCCCCTAGGGAGCAGTACTTC
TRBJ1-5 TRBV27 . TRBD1 CASRPGQINQPQHF TGTGCCAGCAGACCGGGACAGATTAATCAGCCCCAGCATTTT
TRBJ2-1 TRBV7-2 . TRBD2 CASSPGLAGENEQFF TGTGCCAGCAGCCCCGGACTAGCGGGAGAGAATGAGCAGTTCTTC
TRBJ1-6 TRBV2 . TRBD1 CASTHSRWGQGAWSYNSPLHF TGTGCCAGCACCCATTCCCGATGGGGACAGGGGGCCTGGTCCTATAATTCACCCCTCCACTTT
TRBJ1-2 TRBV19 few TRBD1 CASSPDRVGNYGYTF TGTGCCAGTAGCCCCGACAGGGTGGGAAACTATGGCTACACCTTC
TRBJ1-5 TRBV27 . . CASSRVSTGFQPQHF TGTGCCAGCAGCCGAGTAAGCACAGGGTTTCAGCCCCAGCATTTT
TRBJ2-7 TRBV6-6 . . CASSWGGGKSSYEQYF TGTGCCAGCAGTTGGGGGGGCGGGAAGAGCTCCTACGAGCAGTACTTC
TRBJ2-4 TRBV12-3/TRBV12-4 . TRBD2 CASSYGGASIQYF TGTGCCAGCAGTTACGGGGGGGCCTCCATTCAGTACTTC
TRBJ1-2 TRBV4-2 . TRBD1 CASSPRQGADYGYTF TGTGCCAGCAGCCCACGACAGGGGGCAGACTATGGCTACACCTTC
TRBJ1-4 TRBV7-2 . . CASSQRGGANEKLFF TGTGCCAGCAGCCAGCGGGGTGGGGCTAATGAAAAACTGTTTTTT